One and the same sample provided the 29 T cell receptor beta chains below, sequenced in a study of OX40 agonist ivuxolimab in advanced cancers. Data came from immunoSEQ multiplex PCR; TCRdb stores just in-frame clones and leaves some out. This sample has more than 70,000 clones, with under 95% found just once. The sample was CD4+ or CD8+ T cells sorted from blood, taken in a trial of the OX40 agonist ivuxolimab. All receptors come from an adult with an advanced solid tumor such as melanoma, head and neck, liver or kidney cancer.

This clone was counted a single time. V is TRBV9 and J is TRBJ2-2; 9 bases match TRBD2. The CDR3 extends over 18 amino acids. Losses at the gene ends were 3 bases for V and 1 base for J; bases not matched to a gene: 10. Germline loops: CDR1 SGDLS, CDR2 YYNGEE. CDR3 protein: CASSAQTPLAGNTGELFF. Here the CDR3 DNA reads TGTGCCAGCAGCGCCCAAACCCCACTAGCGGGGAACACCGGGGAGCTGTTTTTT.

CDR3 in DNA: TGTGCCAGCAGCTTAGAGAAGAACACTGAAGCTTTCTTT. Translating gives CASSLEKNTEAFF. This rearrangement joins TRBV7-2 to TRBJ1-1, with D hard to call. Germline V gene sequence: CDR1 SGHTA, CDR2 FQGNSA. The CDR3 is 13 residues long. Trimming removed 1 base at V and 1 base at J, with 4 bases between.

The chain recombines TRBV5-5 with TRBJ2-7; 8 nucleotides match TRBD1. CDR1 is SGHKS, CDR2 YYEKEE, per germline (reference sequence). With V trimmed by 5 bases and J by 2 bases, 3 bases remained unmatched. The CDR3 extends over 13 amino acids. The DNA of the CDR3 is TGTGCCAGCAGGACAGGGGATACCTACGAGCAGTACTTC. Translated: CASRTGDTYEQYF.

The chain combines TRBV19 with TRBJ1-4; D gene ambiguous. Trimming took 7 bases from V and 3 from J, leaving 9 bases between them. Per germline, CDR1 LNHDA and CDR2 SQIVND (reference sequence). There are 13 residues in the CDR3. The CDR3 coding sequence is TGTGCCAGTACGGGGATAGCTAATGAAAAACTGTTTTTT. Translation gives CASTGIANEKLFF.

The genes are TRBV23-1 and TRBJ2-2; the D call may be TRBD1 or TRBD2 (6 bases each). TRBV23-1 is given ORF status, its function remaining uncertain. V lost 9 bases, J lost 7 bases, and 21 bases lay in between. The CDR3 runs to 15 residues. CDR3 DNA sequence: TGCGCCAGACAACTGGGGGGCCCCACGGTCGGGGAGCTGTTTTTT. This codes for CARQLGGPTVGELFF.

The chain uses TRBV7-2 and TRBJ2-5, with 7 bases identical to TRBD2. V lost 5 bases and J lost 1; bases outside the gene matches: 4. Germline V CDR1 and CDR2: SGHTA, FQGNSA. This CDR3 has 14 residues. CDR3 sequence (DNA): TGTGCCAGCAGCCCACCGGGGGGCCAAGAGACCCAGTACTTC. Its translation: CASSPPGGQETQYF. Complete variable domain (other parts from reference TRBV7-2 and TRBJ2-5): GAGVSQSPSNKVTEKGKDVELRCDPISGHTALYWYRQSLGQGLEFLIYFQGNSAPDKSGLPSDRFSAERTGGSVSTLTIQRTQQEDSAVYLCASSPPGGQETQYFGPGTRLLVL.

In DNA form, the CDR3 reads TGTGCCAGCAGCGCCCGATCAGGGGTAGATACGCAGTATTTT. This gives the protein CASSARSGVDTQYF. This chain joins TRBV9 and TRBJ2-3; weak D call: TRBD1 (6 bases). CDR1 is SGDLS and CDR2 is YYNGEE in the germline V gene. Trimming shortened V by 3 bases and J by 5 bases, and 13 bases separated the two germline ends. CDR3 length equals 14 residues.

This clone was seen only once. The genes are TRBV5-1 and TRBJ2-3; D unresolved. The CDR3 covers 14 residues. The germline gives CDR1 SGHRS, CDR2 YFSETQ. The V gene lost 0 bases and the J gene lost 3 bases, with 8 bases spanning the gap. This chain's CDR3 is CASSLASLTDTQYF. In DNA, the CDR3 is TGCGCCAGCAGCTTGGCTTCCCTGACAGATACGCAGTATTTT.

The chain has TRBV6-4 and TRBJ1-3, with D unclear. Germline V gene data show CDR1 as MRHNA and CDR2 as SNTAGT. The germline V and J ends were trimmed by 2 bases and 0 bases, with 11 bases remaining between them. The CDR3 spans 16 residues. CDR3 coding DNA: TGTGCCAGCAGTGACGGGAAGAAAGGCTCTGGAAACACCATATATTTT. Translation: CASSDGKKGSGNTIYF.

The CDR3 nucleotides read TGTGCCAGCAGTGAAGCGAGCCGAACAGGGGCGAACGAGCAGTACTTC. Encoded protein: CASSEASRTGANEQYF. The chain couples TRBV6-1 to TRBJ2-7; 7 positions agree with TRBD1. Trimming at V came to 0 bases and at J to 5 bases, leaving 10 bases not matched to a gene. This CDR3 is built from 16 residues. Germline V CDR1 and CDR2: MNHNS, SASEGT.

This chain connects TRBV20-1 to TRBJ1-1, with unresolved D. Looked up from germline, CDR1 is DFQATT and CDR2 is SNEGSKA (reference sequence). The CDR3 contains 10 residues. This chain's CDR3 is CSTGNTEAFF. The DNA of the CDR3 is TGCAGCACGGGAAACACTGAAGCTTTCTTT.

The rearrangement uses TRBV9 and TRBJ1-5; maybe TRBD1 (5 bases). CDR1 and CDR2 (germline): SGDLS, YYNGEE. Trimming shortened V by 5 bases and J by 0 bases, and 9 bases separated the two germline ends. The CDR3 runs to 14 residues. CDR3 in amino acids: CASSDSYSNQPQHF. CDR3 in DNA: TGTGCCAGCAGTGACAGCTATAGCAATCAGCCCCAGCATTTT.

This rearrangement joins TRBV5-4 to TRBJ1-1; D is possibly TRBD1 (6 bases). CDR1 and CDR2 from the germline V gene are SGHNT and YYREEE (reference sequence). V shed 0 bases and J shed 0 bases, with 15 bases lying between them. The CDR3 sequence is 17 residues long. The CDR3 bases are TGTGCCAGCAGCTTGGGCCCCCAAACAGGGATGAACACTGAAGCTTTCTTT. Translating it yields CASSLGPQTGMNTEAFF.

This clone has only one observation. This sequence joins TRBV5-1 and TRBJ2-1; 12 nucleotides agree with TRBD2. The CDR3 loop spans 17 amino acids. Germline trimming cut 0 bases from V and 8 bases from J; bases unmatched to any gene: 9. Germline loops: CDR1 SGHRS, CDR2 YFSETQ. The chain's CDR3 is CASSLVTSGRRTDEQFF. The CDR3 nucleotides read TGCGCCAGCAGCTTGGTGACTAGCGGGAGAAGGACCGATGAGCAGTTCTTC.

This clone was detected once. The chain carries TRBV7-2 and TRBJ2-7; D might be TRBD1 or TRBD2, each matching 6 bases. This CDR3 comprises 18 residues. Germline values: CDR1 SGHTA, CDR2 FQGNSA. Trimming removed 0 bases from V and 1 base from J, with 19 bases in between. CDR3 amino acids: CASSLAAGARGLSYEQYF. The CDR3 region has the DNA TGTGCCAGCAGCTTAGCGGCAGGGGCGCGGGGTTTATCCTACGAGCAGTACTTC. Based on the CDR3 plus reference TRBV7-2 and TRBJ2-7, the full variable domain is GAGVSQSPSNKVTEKGKDVELRCDPISGHTALYWYRQSLGQGLEFLIYFQGNSAPDKSGLPSDRFSAERTGGSVSTLTIQRTQQEDSAVYLCASSLAAGARGLSYEQYFGPGTRLTVT.

This chain joins TRBV5-4 and TRBJ1-2; D is ambiguous. Germline lookup yields CDR1 SGHNT and CDR2 YYREEE (reference sequence). V was shortened by 0 bases and J by 2 bases, with 2 bases between the two germline ends. The CDR3 consists of 12 residues. The DNA for the CDR3 is TGTGCCAGCAGCTTGGAAAACTATGGCTACACCTTC. It yields the protein CASSLENYGYTF.

V and J are TRBV7-2 and TRBJ1-2; 8 nucleotides align to TRBD1. CDR1 and CDR2 from the germline V gene are SGHTA and FQGNSA. CDR3 length equals 16 residues. The V and J ends lost 5 bases and 0 bases, in that order; junction bases with no gene match: 8. CDR3 in DNA: TGTGCCAGCAGCATCCCTCAACAGGGGGCTAACTATGGCTACACCTTC. This codes for CASSIPQQGANYGYTF.

This chain uses TRBV28 with TRBJ2-7, with D unclear. V was clipped by 7 bases and J by 6 bases, with 13 bases between them. The CDR3 has 12 amino acids. Looked up from germline, CDR1 is MDHEN and CDR2 is SYDVKM. The CDR3 reads CASTVYGFEQYF. The DNA of the CDR3 is TGTGCCAGCACAGTTTATGGATTCGAGCAGTACTTC. The whole variable domain, remainder taken from reference TRBV28 and TRBJ2-7, is DVKVTQSSRYLVKRTGEKVFLECVQDMDHENMFWYRQDPGLGLRLIYFSYDVKMKEKGDIPEGYSVSREKKERFSLILESASTNQTSMYLCASTVYGFEQYFGPGTRLTVT.

The chain links TRBV28 to TRBJ2-3; 7 bases line up with TRBD2. The CDR3 has 12 amino acids. Germline trimming cut 7 bases from V and 6 bases from J; bases unmatched to any gene: 4. Germline CDR1 is MDHEN and CDR2 is SYDVKM. CDR3 protein: CASTGGTDTQYF. CDR3 in DNA: TGTGCCAGCACGGGAGGTACGGATACGCAGTATTTT.

J is TRBJ2-5 and V is TRBV7-9; the D is unclear. The V gene lost 8 bases and the J gene lost 5 bases, with 6 bases spanning the gap. The germline V gene encodes CDR1 SEHNR and CDR2 FQNEAQ (reference sequence). This CDR3 comprises 10 residues. The DNA for the CDR3 is TGTGCCAGCGGGATGGAGACCCAGTACTTC. It translates to CASGMETQYF.

This clone was seen only once. V and J are TRBV4-2 and TRBJ2-3, with 10 bases identical to TRBD2. Unmatched junction bases numbered 5, after V lost 2 bases and J lost 6 bases. Germline CDR1 reads LGHNA; CDR2 reads YNFKEQ. The CDR3 spans 15 residues. This chain's CDR3 is CASSQPGLATDTQYF. The DNA for the CDR3 is TGTGCCAGCAGCCAACCGGGACTAGCGACGGATACGCAGTATTTT.

V gene TRBV7-2 combines with J gene TRBJ2-7; 7 bases are shared with TRBD1. Germline trimming cut 9 bases from V and 6 bases from J; bases unmatched to any gene: 14. Per the germline V gene, CDR1 is SGHTA and CDR2 is FQGNSA. This CDR3 has 14 amino acids. CDR3 loop: CASSETGYPPEQYF. CDR3 nucleotides: TGTGCCAGTTCCGAGACAGGGTACCCCCCCGAGCAGTACTTC.

This chain uses TRBV6-5 with TRBJ2-7, with 9 bases matching TRBD1. J gave up 2 bases and V 3 bases, and 8 bases lay outside the gene matches. The CDR3 is 16 amino acids. Germline CDR1 reads MNHEY; CDR2 reads SVGAGI. The CDR3 protein is CASSYGGQGLTYEQYF. CDR3 sequence (DNA): TGTGCCAGCAGTTATGGGGGACAGGGCCTAACCTACGAGCAGTACTTC.

About this clone: One junction end disagrees with the germline gene, perhaps due to a read error. Other DNA sequences of this sample code for an identical CDR3. This chain links TRBV7-2 with TRBJ2-7, with 10 nucleotides matching TRBD2. The CDR3 is 14 residues long. Germline lookup yields CDR1 SGHTA and CDR2 FQGNSA. In nucleotides, the CDR3 is TGTGCCAGCAGCTTTAGCGGGAGGATTGACGAGCAGTACTTT. Amino acids: CASSFSGRIDEQYF. The variable domain in full, with the rest retrieved from reference TRBV7-2 and TRBJ2-7, is GAGVSQSPSNKVTEKGKDVELRCDPISGHTALYWYRQSLGQGLEFLIYFQGNSAPDKSGLPSDRFSAERTGGSVSTLTIQRTQQEDSAVYLCASSFSGRIDEQYFGPGTRLTVT.

The CDR3 DNA reads TGCGGAGTAGGTAGGGACACTGAAGCTTTCTTT. This translates into CGVGRDTEAFF. The genes are TRBV20-1 and TRBJ1-1; no clear D gene. The CDR3 contains 11 residues. Germline assignment: CDR1 DFQATT and CDR2 SNEGSKA (reference sequence).

The genes are TRBV19 and TRBJ1-1; D is unresolved. The CDR3 extends over 13 amino acids. Trimming removed 3 bases from V and 2 bases from J, with 7 bases in between. Germline V gene sequence: CDR1 LNHDA, CDR2 SQIVND (reference sequence). DNA for the CDR3: TGTGCCAGTAGTATCCACACCAACACTGAAGCTTTCTTT. Amino acid sequence: CASSIHTNTEAFF. Filled out from reference TRBV19 and TRBJ1-1, the complete variable domain reads DGGITQSPKYLFRKEGQNVTLSCEQNLNHDAMYWYRQDPGQGLRLIYYSQIVNDFQKGDIAEGYSVSREKKESFPLTVTSAQKNPTAFYLCASSIHTNTEAFFGQGTRLTVV.

The J gene is TRBJ2-3, the V gene TRBV10-3, with no clear D. CDR1 is ENHRY and CDR2 is SYGVKD in the germline V gene. V was clipped by 6 bases and J by 0 bases, with 10 bases between them. The CDR3 runs to 14 residues. This chain's CDR3 is CAISRTPSTDTQYF. The CDR3 DNA follows: TGTGCCATCAGCAGGACCCCTAGCACAGATACGCAGTATTTT.

The rearrangement uses TRBV7-3 and TRBJ1-4; D is perhaps TRBD1 (6 bases). The V end was cut by 5 bases, the J end by 4 bases, with 17 bases between. Germline V gene lookup returns CDR1 SGHTA and CDR2 FQGTGA. The CDR3 sequence is 16 residues long. CDR3 in DNA: TGTGCCAGCAGCAACCGGAAAAGACAGGTTAATGAAAAACTGTTTTTT. It translates to CASSNRKRQVNEKLFF.

The gene calls are TRBV30 and TRBJ1-4; D unresolved. The CDR3 is 13 residues long. CDR1 is GTSNPN and CDR2 is SVGIG in the germline V gene (reference sequence). Trimming pared 2 bases from V and 3 bases from J, leaving 7 bases between. This CDR3 reads CAWSSGPNEKLFF. The CDR3, as DNA: TGTGCCTGGAGTTCCGGACCTAATGAAAAACTGTTTTTT. The full variable domain, rest sourced from reference TRBV30 and TRBJ1-4, is SQTIHQWPATLVQPVGSPLSLECTVEGTSNPNLYWYRQAAGRGLQLLFYSVGIGQISSEVPQNLSASRPQDRQFILSSKKLLLSDSGFYLCAWSSGPNEKLFFGSGTQLSVL.